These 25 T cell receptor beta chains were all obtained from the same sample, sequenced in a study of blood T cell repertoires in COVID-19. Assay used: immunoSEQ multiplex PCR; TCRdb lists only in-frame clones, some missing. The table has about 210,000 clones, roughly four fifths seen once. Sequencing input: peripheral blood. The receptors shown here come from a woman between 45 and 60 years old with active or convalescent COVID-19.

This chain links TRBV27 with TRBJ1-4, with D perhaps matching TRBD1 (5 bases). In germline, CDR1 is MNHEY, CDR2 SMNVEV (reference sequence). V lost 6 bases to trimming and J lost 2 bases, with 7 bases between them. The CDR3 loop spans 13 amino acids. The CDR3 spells CASRGLTNEKLFF. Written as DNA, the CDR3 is TGTGCCAGCAGGGGGCTGACTAATGAAAAACTGTTTTTT.

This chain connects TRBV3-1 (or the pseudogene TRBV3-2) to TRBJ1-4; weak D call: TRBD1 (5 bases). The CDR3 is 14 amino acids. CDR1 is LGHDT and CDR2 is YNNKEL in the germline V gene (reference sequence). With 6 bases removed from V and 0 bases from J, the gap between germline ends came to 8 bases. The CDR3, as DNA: TGTGCCAGCAGGGACACTTCAACTAATGAAAAACTGTTTTTT. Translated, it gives CASRDTSTNEKLFF.

CDR3 in amino acids: CASGLESRDRGRELFF. In DNA form, the CDR3 reads TGTGCTAGTGGTTTGGAAAGCCGGGACAGGGGCCGGGAACTGTTTTTT. The rearrangement joins TRBV12-5 to TRBJ1-4; 10 nucleotides align to TRBD1. The CDR3 contains 16 residues. V dropped 1 base and J dropped 12; count of bases not matched to a gene: 11. Germline CDR1 reads LGHNT; CDR2 reads FRNRAP. Supplemented by reference TRBV12-5 and TRBJ1-4, the full variable domain reads DARVTQTPRHKVTEMGQEVTMRCQPILGHNTVFWYRQTMMQGLELLAYFRNRAPLDDSGMPKDRFSAEMPDATLATLKIQPSEPRDSAVYFCASGLESRDRGRELFFGSGTQLSVL.

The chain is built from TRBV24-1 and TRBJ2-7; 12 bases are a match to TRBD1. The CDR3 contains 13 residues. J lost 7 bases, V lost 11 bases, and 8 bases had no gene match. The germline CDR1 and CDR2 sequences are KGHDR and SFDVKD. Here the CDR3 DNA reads TGTGCCAGGTCCGGGACAGGGGGCCATGAGCAGTACTTC. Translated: CARSGTGGHEQYF.

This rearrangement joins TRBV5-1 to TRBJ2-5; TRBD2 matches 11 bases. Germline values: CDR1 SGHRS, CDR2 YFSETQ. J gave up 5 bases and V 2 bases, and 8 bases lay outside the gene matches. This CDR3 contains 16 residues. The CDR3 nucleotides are TGCGCCAGCAGCTTTGGAGGTAGCGGGGGGGCGGAGACCCAGTACTTC. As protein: CASSFGGSGGAETQYF. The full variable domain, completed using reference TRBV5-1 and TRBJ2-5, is KAGVTQTPRYLIKTRGQQVTLSCSPISGHRSVSWYQQTPGQGLQFLFEYFSETQRNKGNFPGRFSGRQFSNSRSEMNVSTLELGDSALYLCASSFGGSGGAETQYFGPGTRLLVL.

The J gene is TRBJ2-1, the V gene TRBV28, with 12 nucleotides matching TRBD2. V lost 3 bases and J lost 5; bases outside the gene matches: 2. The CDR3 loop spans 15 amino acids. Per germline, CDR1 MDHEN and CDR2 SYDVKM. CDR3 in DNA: TGTGCCAGCAGTTTGCGACTAGCGGGAGACAATGAGCAGTTCTTC. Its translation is CASSLRLAGDNEQFF.

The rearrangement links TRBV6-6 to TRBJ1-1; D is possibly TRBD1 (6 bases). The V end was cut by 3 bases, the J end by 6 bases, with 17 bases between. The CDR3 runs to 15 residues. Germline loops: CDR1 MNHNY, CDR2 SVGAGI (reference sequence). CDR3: CASSYSPGAGAEAFF. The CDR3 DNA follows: TGTGCCAGCAGTTATTCGCCAGGGGCGGGAGCTGAAGCTTTCTTT.

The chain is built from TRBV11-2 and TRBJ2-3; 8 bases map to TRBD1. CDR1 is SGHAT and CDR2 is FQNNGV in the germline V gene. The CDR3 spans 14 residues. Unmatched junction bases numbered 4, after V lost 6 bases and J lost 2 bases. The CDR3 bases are TGTGCCAGCAGTTTGACAGGGGACACAGATACGCAGTATTTT. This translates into CASSLTGDTDTQYF.

The CDR3 loop is CASSPLDSSGANVLTF. In DNA, the CDR3 is TGTGCCAGCTCACCATTAGACTCCTCTGGGGCCAACGTCCTGACTTTC. The chain couples TRBV18 to TRBJ2-6, with D unresolved. The CDR3 has 16 amino acids. Trimming left V 2 bases short and J 0 bases short, with 8 bases between. Germline lookup yields CDR1 KGHSH and CDR2 LQKENI. The whole variable domain, filled in from reference TRBV18 and TRBJ2-6, reads NAGVMQNPRHLVRRRGQEARLRCSPMKGHSHVYWYRQLPEEGLKFMVYLQKENIIDESGMPKERFSAEFPKEGPSILRIQQVVRGDSAAYFCASSPLDSSGANVLTFGAGSRLTVL.

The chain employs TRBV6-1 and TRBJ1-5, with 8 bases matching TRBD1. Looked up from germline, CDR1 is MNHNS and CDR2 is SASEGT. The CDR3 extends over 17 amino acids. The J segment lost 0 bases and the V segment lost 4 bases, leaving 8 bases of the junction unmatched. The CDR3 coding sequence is TGTGCCAGCAGTGTTGGGGACAGGTGGGGTAGCAATCAGCCCCAGCATTTT. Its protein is CASSVGDRWGSNQPQHF.

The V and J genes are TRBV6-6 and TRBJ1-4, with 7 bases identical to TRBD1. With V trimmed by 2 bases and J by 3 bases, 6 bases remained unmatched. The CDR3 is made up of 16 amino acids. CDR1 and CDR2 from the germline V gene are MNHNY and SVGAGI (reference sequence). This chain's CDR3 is CASSYDRARANEKLFF. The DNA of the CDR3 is TGTGCCAGCAGTTACGACAGGGCTAGGGCTAATGAAAAACTGTTTTTT.

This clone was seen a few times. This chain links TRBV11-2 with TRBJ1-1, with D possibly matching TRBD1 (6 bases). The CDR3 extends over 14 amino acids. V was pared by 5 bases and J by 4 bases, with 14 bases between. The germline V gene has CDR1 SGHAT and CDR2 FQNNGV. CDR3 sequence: CASSLKGVITEAFF. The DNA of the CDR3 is TGTGCCAGCAGCCTCAAGGGGGTGATCACTGAAGCTTTCTTT.

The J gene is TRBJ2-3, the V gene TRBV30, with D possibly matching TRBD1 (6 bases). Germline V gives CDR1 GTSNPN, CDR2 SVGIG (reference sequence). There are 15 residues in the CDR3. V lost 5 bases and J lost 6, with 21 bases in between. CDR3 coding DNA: TGTGCCTGGGCAGGGGACGGCCGATTGGGGGATACGCAGTATTTT. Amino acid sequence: CAWAGDGRLGDTQYF.

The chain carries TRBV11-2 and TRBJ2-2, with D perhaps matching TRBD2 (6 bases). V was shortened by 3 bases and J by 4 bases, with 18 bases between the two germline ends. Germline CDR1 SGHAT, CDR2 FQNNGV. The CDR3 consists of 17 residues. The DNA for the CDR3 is TGTGCCAGCAGCTTTCCGATGTCCAGCGGGCGCACCGGGGAGCTGTTTTTT. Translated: CASSFPMSSGRTGELFF.

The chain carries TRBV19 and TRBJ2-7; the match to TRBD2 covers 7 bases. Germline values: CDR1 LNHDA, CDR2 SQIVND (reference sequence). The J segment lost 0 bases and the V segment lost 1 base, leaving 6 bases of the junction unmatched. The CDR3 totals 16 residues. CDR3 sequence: CASSIVAGAPSYEQYF. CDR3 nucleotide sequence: TGTGCCAGTAGTATAGTTGCGGGAGCTCCCTCCTACGAGCAGTACTTC.

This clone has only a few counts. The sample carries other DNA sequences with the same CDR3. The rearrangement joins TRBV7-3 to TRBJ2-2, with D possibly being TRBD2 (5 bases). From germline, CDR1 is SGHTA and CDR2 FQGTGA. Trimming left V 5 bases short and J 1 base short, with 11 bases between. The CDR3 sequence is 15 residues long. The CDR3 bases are TGTGCCAGCAGCCCAGGAGGCCGGAACACCGGGGAGCTGTTTTTT. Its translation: CASSPGGRNTGELFF. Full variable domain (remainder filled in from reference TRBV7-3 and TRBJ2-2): GAGVSQTPSNKVTEKGKYVELRCDPISGHTALYWYRQSLGQGPEFLIYFQGTGAADDSGLPNDRFFAVRPEGSVSTLKIQRTERGDSAVYLCASSPGGRNTGELFFGEGSRLTVL.

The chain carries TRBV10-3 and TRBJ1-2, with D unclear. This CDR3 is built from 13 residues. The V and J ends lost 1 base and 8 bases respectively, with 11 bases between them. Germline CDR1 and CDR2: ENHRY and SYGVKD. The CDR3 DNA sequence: TGTGCCATCAGTGAGTGGCGGAGGGAAGGCTACACCTTC. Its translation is CAISEWRREGYTF.

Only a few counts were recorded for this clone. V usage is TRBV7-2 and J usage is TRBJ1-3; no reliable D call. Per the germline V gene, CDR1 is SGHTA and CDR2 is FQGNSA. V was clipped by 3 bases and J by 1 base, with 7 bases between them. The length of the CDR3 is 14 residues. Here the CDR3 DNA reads TGTGCCAGCAGCTTTGTCTCGTCTGGAAACACCATATATTTT. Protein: CASSFVSSGNTIYF.

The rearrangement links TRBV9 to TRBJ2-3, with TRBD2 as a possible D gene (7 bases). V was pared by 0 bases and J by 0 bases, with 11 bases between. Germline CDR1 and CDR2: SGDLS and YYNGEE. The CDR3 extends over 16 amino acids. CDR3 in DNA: TGTGCCAGCAGCGTAGCTCGGGGGGCTAGCACAGATACGCAGTATTTT. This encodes CASSVARGASTDTQYF.

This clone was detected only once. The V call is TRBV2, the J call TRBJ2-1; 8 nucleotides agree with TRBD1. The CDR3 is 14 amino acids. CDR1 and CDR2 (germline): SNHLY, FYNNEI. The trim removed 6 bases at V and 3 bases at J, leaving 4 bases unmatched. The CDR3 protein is CASRDTGGYNEQFF. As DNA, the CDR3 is TGTGCCAGCAGGGATACAGGGGGCTACAATGAGCAGTTCTTC.

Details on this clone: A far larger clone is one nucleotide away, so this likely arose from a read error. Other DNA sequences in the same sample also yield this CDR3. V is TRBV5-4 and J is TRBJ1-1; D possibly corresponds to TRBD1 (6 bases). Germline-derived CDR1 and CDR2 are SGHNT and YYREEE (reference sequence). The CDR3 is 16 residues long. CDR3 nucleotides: TGTGCCAGCAGTTTGGCCTGGGGGGGCTCGGGCACTGAAGCTTTCTTT. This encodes CASSLAWGGSGTEAFF. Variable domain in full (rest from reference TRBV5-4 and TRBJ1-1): ETGVTQSPTHLIKTRGQQVTLRCSSQSGHNTVSWYQQALGQGPQFIFQYYREEENGRGNFPPRFSGLQFPNYSSELNVNALELDDSALYLCASSLAWGGSGTEAFFGQGTRLTVV.

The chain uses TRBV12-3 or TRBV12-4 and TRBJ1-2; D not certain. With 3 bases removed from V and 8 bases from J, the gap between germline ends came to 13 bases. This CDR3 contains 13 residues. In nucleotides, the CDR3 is TGTGCCAGCAGTTTTCCTTTAGCGTCCGGCTACACCTTC. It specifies CASSFPLASGYTF.

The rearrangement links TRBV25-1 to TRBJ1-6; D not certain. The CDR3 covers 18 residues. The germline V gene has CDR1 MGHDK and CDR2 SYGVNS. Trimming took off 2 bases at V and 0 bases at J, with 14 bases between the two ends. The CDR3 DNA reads TGTGCCAGCAGTGAAACGTCGTCAGCGAGCTCCTATAATTCACCCCTCCACTTT. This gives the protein CASSETSSASSYNSPLHF.

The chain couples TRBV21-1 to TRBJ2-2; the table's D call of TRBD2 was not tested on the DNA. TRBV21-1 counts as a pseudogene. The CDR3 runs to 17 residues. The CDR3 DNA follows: TGTGCCAGCAGCGGAGGGACTAGACAATTTAGGACCGGGGAGCTGTTTTTT. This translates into CASSGGTRQFRTGELFF.

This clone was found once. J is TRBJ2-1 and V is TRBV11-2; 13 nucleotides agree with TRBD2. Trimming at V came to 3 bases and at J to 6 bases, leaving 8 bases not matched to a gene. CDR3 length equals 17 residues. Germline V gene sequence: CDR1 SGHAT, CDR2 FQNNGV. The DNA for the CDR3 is TGTGCCAGCAGCTTCCGTTCGACTAGCGGGGGGCCCAATGAGCAGTTCTTC. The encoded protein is CASSFRSTSGGPNEQFF.